Listed below are T cell receptor beta chains from one sample, sequenced in a study of blood T cell repertoires in COVID-19. Data came from immunoSEQ multiplex PCR; TCRdb stores just in-frame clones and leaves some out. Here the sample spans around 250,000 clones, around 81% being singletons. Sequencing input: peripheral blood. Source of these receptors: a man in his thirties or forties who had recovered from COVID-19. Both conserved end residues are part of each CDR3. A D gene is named only where the DNA matches it firmly. Rows may omit the clone size; those that give it use once, few, many or a size class.

TGCGCCAGCACTGGAACTAGCGGGGCGCCGGGCGTCTTC CASTGTSGAPGVF TRBJ2-1 . TRBV10-2 TRBD2
TGTGCCAGCAGCTTGGGGGGGAGGGCCCACATGAACACTGAAGCTTTCTTT CASSLGGRAHMNTEAFF TRBJ1-1 . TRBV5-6 .
TGTGCCAGCGGTCAGGGAGGGGTGACTGAAGCTTTCTTT CASGQGGVTEAFF TRBJ1-1 . TRBV3-1/TRBV3-2 .
TGTGCCAGTAGTATAACGGCGAACACCGGGGAGCTGTTTTTT CASSITANTGELFF TRBJ2-2 . TRBV19 .
TGTGCCAGCAGCTTCGGGACTCGGGGCAATCAGCCCCAGCATTTT CASSFGTRGNQPQHF TRBJ1-5 . TRBV7-9 .
TGTGCCAGCAGCCAAGATTCCGGACGACTAGCGGGGGAGTCCGTAGAGACCCAGTACTTC CASSQDSGRLAGESVETQYF TRBJ2-5 medium-sized TRBV3-1/TRBV3-2 TRBD2
TGTGCCAGCAGCTTCGGACTAGTTAGGACAGATACGCAGTATTTT CASSFGLVRTDTQYF TRBJ2-3 . TRBV7-3 TRBD2
TGTGCCAGCAGCCAAGATTCGGCGGGCAATCAGCCCCAGCATTTT CASSQDSAGNQPQHF TRBJ1-5 once TRBV3-1/TRBV3-2 .
TGTGCCAGCAGTGAATATTTCAGCTCTGGAAACACCATATATTTT CASSEYFSSGNTIYF TRBJ1-3 . TRBV6-1 .
TGTGCCAGCTCACTACAGGGACTAGCGGGGGGTAATGAGCAGTTCTTC CASSLQGLAGGNEQFF TRBJ2-1 . TRBV18 TRBD2
TGTGCCAGTAGTGAGACAGGGGGCGCGGTAGGAGAAAAACTGTTTTTT CASSETGGAVGEKLFF TRBJ1-4 . TRBV19 TRBD1
TGTGCCAGCAGCCGGAGTGGCTACACCTTC CASSRSGYTF TRBJ1-2 . TRBV28 .
TGTGCCAGCAGCGTCGGGACAGGGGTAGAAAAACTGTTTTTT CASSVGTGVEKLFF TRBJ1-4 . TRBV9 TRBD1
TGTGCCAGCAGTGAAGCGCAAGGGGGCGGGAATGAGCAGTTCTTC CASSEAQGGGNEQFF TRBJ2-1 . TRBV6-1 TRBD1
TGTGCCAGCAGCTTGGTCGGACAGGGGGGCACTGAAGCTTTCTTT CASSLVGQGGTEAFF TRBJ1-1 . TRBV5-4 TRBD1
TGTGCCAGCAGTTACTTGGCTAGCGGGGGGATCACCGGGGAGCTGTTTTTT CASSYLASGGITGELFF TRBJ2-2 . TRBV6-2/TRBV6-3 TRBD2
TGCGCCAGCAGCCAAGATATCCTCGGGGGGCGGCTTCTTAACTATGGCTACACCTTC CASSQDILGGRLLNYGYTF TRBJ1-2 . TRBV4-1 .
TGTGCCAGCAGTTGGACAGGTTTGAACACTGAAGCTTTCTTT CASSWTGLNTEAFF TRBJ1-1 . TRBV5-6 TRBD1
TGTGCCAGCAGCTTAGAAGTAGACACTGAAGCTTTCTTT CASSLEVDTEAFF TRBJ1-1 . TRBV11-3 .
TGTGCCAGCAGCTTAAACAGATGCTACGAGCAGTACTTC CASSLNRCYEQYF TRBJ2-7 . TRBV14 .
TGTGCCAGCAGCTTAGATGGGGGGGCTCGATCACCCCTCCACTTT CASSLDGGARSPLHF TRBJ1-6 . TRBV7-3 .
TGTGCCAGCACCGAAGAAGCGGGGGGGCCAGAGACCCAGTACTTC CASTEEAGGPETQYF TRBJ2-5 . TRBV5-4 TRBD2
TGTGCCAGCAGTGAAGGTCGGTGGACAGGGGTTTATAGCAATCAGCCCCAGCATTTT CASSEGRWTGVYSNQPQHF TRBJ1-5 . TRBV6-1 TRBD1
TGTGCCAGCAGCTTTGGGACAGGCTCCTATAATTCACCCCTCCACTTT CASSFGTGSYNSPLHF TRBJ1-6 . TRBV5-4 TRBD1
TGCGCCAGCAGCTCCGGGACAGGGCTGTACACTGAAGCTTTCTTT CASSSGTGLYTEAFF TRBJ1-1 . TRBV5-1 TRBD1
TGTGCCAGCAGCCAAGGGACAGGTGTCAATTCACCCCTCCACTTT CASSQGTGVNSPLHF TRBJ1-6 . TRBV3-1/TRBV3-2 TRBD1
TGCGCCAGCAGCCAATTAGTACAGGGTGAGACTGAAGCTTTCTTT CASSQLVQGETEAFF TRBJ1-1 . TRBV4-1 .
TGTGCCAGCAGCCACGACACAGAGTACCAAGAGACCCAGTACTTC CASSHDTEYQETQYF TRBJ2-5 . TRBV7-9 .
TGTGCCAGCAGCCCAATAGCGGGGGGCGGGACAGATACGCAGTATTTT CASSPIAGGGTDTQYF TRBJ2-3 . TRBV7-2 TRBD2
TGCAGCGTCTCGCGGGGGACAGGGGGGCCAGATACGCAGTATTTT CSVSRGTGGPDTQYF TRBJ2-3 . TRBV29-1 TRBD1
TGTGCCAGCAGTTTAAGGTGGAGGGGACAGGGGGCTATTGAAAACACCATATATTTT CASSLRWRGQGAIENTIYF TRBJ1-3 . TRBV28 TRBD1
TGTGCCAGCAGCCCCACAGCCGTTAAACTGTTTTTT CASSPTAVKLFF TRBJ1-4 . TRBV7-8 .
TGTGCCAGCAGCGACTCAGATCGCTCTGGAAACACCATATATTTT CASSDSDRSGNTIYF TRBJ1-3 . TRBV5-5 .
TGTGCCACAACAGATTACGGCAATCAGCCCCAGCATTTT CATTDYGNQPQHF TRBJ1-5 . TRBV10-3 .
TGTGCCAGCAGCTTATATGGCCAGGGAGGGCACTATGGCTACACCTTC CASSLYGQGGHYGYTF TRBJ1-2 once TRBV7-3 .
TGCAGCGTGGGACAGGGCAACTATGGCTACACCTTC CSVGQGNYGYTF TRBJ1-2 . TRBV29-1 TRBD1
TGTGCCAGCAGGAACAGGGGGGGCACCGGGGAGCTGTTTTTT CASRNRGGTGELFF TRBJ2-2 . TRBV6-5 .
TGTGCCAGCTCACCACCGGGACACCCTTATGGCTACACCTTC CASSPPGHPYGYTF TRBJ1-2 . TRBV18 .
TGTGCCAGCAGCGGGACAGGGGAGCCCATCATGAACACTGAAGCTTTCTTT CASSGTGEPIMNTEAFF TRBJ1-1 . TRBV2 TRBD1
TGTGCCAGCAGCTTGGGAGCGGTGGGCACTGAAGCTTTCTTT CASSLGAVGTEAFF TRBJ1-1 . TRBV5-4 .
TGTGCCAGCAGCTTAGAATGGGGGGGTTTCGATACGCAGTATTTT CASSLEWGGFDTQYF TRBJ2-3 . TRBV11-3 TRBD2
TGTGCCAGCAGTTCCGGGACAGGGGGCCCAGATACGCAGTATTTT CASSSGTGGPDTQYF TRBJ2-3 . TRBV13 TRBD1
TGTGCCAGCTCACCCTCTGAGGTCGGAACTGAAGCTTTCTTT CASSPSEVGTEAFF TRBJ1-1 . TRBV18 .
TGTGCCAGCAGCGTAGAAGCAGGGTCCACCTACGAGCAGTACTTC CASSVEAGSTYEQYF TRBJ2-7 . TRBV9 .
TGTGCCAGCAGCGTAGATTGGGTTCCGGGTCAGCCCCAGCATTTT CASSVDWVPGQPQHF TRBJ1-5 . TRBV9 .